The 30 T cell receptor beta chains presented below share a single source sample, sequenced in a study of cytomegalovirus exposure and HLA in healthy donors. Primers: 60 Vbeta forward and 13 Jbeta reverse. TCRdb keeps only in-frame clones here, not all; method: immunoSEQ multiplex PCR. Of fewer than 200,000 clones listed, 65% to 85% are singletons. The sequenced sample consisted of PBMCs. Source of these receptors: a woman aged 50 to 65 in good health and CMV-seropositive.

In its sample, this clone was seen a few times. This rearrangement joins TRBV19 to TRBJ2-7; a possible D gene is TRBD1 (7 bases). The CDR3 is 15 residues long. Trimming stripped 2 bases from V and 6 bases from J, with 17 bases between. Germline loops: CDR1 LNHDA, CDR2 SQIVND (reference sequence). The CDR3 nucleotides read TGTGCCAGTAGTATAAGGGGAGGAGGGGGCGGCGAGCAGTACTTC. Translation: CASSIRGGGGGEQYF.

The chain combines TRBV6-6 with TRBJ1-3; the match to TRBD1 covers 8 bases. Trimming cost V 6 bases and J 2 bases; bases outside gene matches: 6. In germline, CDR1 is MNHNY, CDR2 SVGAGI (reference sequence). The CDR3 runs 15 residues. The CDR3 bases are TGTGCCAGCAGACCCAGGGGGCAGACTGGAAACACCATATATTTT. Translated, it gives CASRPRGQTGNTIYF.

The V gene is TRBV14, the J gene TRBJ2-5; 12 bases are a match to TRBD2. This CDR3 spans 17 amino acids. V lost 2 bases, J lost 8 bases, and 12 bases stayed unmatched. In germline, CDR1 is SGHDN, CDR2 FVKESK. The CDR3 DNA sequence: TGTGCCAGCAGCCAACTGGAACTAGCGGGGGGACTTGCCACCCAGTACTTC. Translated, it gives CASSQLELAGGLATQYF.

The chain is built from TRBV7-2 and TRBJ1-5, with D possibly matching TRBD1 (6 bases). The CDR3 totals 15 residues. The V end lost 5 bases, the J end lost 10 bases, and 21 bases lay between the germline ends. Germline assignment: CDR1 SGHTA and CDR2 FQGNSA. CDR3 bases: TGTGCCAGCAGCCTAGATACAGGGCCCGCGAGACCCCAGCATTTT. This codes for CASSLDTGPARPQHF.

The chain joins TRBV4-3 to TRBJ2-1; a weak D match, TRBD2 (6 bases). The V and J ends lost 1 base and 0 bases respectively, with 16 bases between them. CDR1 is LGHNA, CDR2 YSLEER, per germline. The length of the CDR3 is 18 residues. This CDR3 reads CASSQVAAYGSSYNEQFF. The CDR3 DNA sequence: TGCGCCAGCAGCCAAGTTGCGGCCTACGGGAGCTCCTACAATGAGCAGTTCTTC.

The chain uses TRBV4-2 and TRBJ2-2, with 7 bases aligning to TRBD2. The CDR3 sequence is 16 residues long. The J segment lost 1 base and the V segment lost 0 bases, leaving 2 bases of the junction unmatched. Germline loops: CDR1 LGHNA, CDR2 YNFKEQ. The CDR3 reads CASSQDGGGNTGELFF. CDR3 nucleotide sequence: TGTGCCAGCAGCCAAGATGGCGGGGGGAACACCGGGGAGCTGTTTTTT.

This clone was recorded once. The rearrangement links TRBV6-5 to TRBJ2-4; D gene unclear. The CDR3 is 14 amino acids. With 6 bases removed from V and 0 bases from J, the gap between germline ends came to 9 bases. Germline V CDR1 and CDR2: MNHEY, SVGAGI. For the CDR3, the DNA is TGTGCCAGCAGACAAACAGTAGCCAAAAACATTCAGTACTTC. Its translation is CASRQTVAKNIQYF.

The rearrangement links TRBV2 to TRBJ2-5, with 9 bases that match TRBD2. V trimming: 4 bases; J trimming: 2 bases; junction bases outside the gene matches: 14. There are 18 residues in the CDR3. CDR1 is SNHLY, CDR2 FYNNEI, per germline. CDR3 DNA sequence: TGTGCCAGCAGTGTTCGGGCCCGGGTAGCGGGGGAACAAGAGACCCAGTACTTC. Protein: CASSVRARVAGEQETQYF.

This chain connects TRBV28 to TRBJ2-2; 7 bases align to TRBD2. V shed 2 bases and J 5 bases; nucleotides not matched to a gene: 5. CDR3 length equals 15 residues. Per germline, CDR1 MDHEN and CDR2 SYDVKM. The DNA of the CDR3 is TGTGCCAGCAGTTTAGCGGGAGCCAGAACCGGGGAGCTGTTTTTT. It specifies CASSLAGARTGELFF.

DNA for the CDR3: TGTGCCAGCAGCCATGGCACGTCCGGGTTTGAAGCTTTCTTT. Translated, it gives CASSHGTSGFEAFF. The rearrangement uses TRBV14 and TRBJ1-1, with D unresolved. This CDR3 spans 14 amino acids. V was clipped by 3 bases and J by 7 bases, with 15 bases between them. Looked up from germline, CDR1 is SGHDN and CDR2 is FVKESK.

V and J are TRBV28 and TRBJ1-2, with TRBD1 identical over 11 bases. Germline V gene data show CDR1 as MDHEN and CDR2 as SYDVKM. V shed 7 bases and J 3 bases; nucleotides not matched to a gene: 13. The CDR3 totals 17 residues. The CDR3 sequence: CASTHTGQGVPHYGYTF. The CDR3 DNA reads TGTGCCAGCACACATACGGGACAGGGGGTCCCTCACTATGGCTACACCTTC.

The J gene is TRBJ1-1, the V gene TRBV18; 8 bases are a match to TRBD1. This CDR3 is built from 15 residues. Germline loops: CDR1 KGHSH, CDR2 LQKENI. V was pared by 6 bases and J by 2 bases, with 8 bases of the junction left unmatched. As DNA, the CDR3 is TGTGCCAGCTCCCCCGGGGGACAGGACAACACTGAAGCTTTCTTT. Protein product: CASSPGGQDNTEAFF. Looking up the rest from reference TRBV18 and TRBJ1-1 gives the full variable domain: NAGVMQNPRHLVRRRGQEARLRCSPMKGHSHVYWYRQLPEEGLKFMVYLQKENIIDESGMPKERFSAEFPKEGPSILRIQQVVRGDSAAYFCASSPGGQDNTEAFFGQGTRLTVV.

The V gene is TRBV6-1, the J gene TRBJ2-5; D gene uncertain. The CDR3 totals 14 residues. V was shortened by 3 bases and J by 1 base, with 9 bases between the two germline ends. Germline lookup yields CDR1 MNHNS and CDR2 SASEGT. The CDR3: CASSEGSAQETQYF. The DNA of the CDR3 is TGTGCCAGCAGTGAGGGCTCAGCCCAAGAGACCCAGTACTTC.

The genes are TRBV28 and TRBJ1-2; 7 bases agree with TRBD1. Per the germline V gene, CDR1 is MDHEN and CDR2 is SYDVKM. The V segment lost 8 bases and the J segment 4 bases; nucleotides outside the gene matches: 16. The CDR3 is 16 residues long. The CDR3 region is CASFEYPGQSSYGYTF. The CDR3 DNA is TGTGCCAGCTTTGAATACCCGGGACAGTCCTCCTATGGCTACACCTTC.

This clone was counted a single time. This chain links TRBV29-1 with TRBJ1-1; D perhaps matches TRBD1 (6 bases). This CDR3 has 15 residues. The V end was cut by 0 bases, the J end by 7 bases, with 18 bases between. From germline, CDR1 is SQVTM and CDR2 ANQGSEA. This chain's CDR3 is CSVEDRGAATGEAFF. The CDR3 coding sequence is TGCAGCGTTGAAGATCGTGGGGCCGCGACAGGTGAAGCTTTCTTT.

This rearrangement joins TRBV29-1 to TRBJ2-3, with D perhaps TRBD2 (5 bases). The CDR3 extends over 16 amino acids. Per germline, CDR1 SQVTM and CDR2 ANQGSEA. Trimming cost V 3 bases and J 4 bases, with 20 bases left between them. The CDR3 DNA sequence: TGCAGCGTTGACGCCCAACGCTTACGTAGCGCAGATACGCAGTATTTT. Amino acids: CSVDAQRLRSADTQYF.

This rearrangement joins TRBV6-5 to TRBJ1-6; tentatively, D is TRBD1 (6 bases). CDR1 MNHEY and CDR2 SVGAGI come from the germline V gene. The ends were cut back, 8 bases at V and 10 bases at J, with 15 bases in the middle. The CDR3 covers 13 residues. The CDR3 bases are TGTGCCAGCGGCTCTGGCGGGGGCTCACCCCTCCACTTT. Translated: CASGSGGGSPLHF.

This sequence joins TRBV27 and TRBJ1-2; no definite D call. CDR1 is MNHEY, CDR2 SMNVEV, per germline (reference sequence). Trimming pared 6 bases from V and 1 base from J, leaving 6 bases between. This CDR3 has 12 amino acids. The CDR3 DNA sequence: TGTGCCAGCAGGGGCAGTAACTATGGCTACACCTTC. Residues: CASRGSNYGYTF.

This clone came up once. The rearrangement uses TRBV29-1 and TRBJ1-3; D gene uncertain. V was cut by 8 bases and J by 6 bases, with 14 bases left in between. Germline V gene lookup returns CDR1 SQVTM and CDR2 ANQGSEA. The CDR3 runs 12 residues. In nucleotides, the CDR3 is TGCAGCTACAGAGAGAGTGAAAACACCATATATTTT. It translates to CSYRESENTIYF.

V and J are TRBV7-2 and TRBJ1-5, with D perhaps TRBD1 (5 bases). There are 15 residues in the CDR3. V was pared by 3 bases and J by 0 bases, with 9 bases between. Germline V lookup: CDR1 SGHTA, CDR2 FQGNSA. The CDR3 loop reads CASSFNRLSNQPQHF. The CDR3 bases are TGTGCCAGCAGCTTCAACAGGCTTAGCAATCAGCCCCAGCATTTT.

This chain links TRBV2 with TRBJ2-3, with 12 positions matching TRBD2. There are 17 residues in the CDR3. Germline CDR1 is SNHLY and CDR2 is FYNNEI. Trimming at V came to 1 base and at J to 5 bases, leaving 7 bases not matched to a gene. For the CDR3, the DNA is TGTGCCAGCAGTGAAGTACGGCTAGCGGGAGGGAGAGATACGCAGTATTTT. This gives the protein CASSEVRLAGGRDTQYF.

CDR3 DNA: TGTGCCAGCAATCCCTCGTTGGGGGCTAGCACAGATACGCAGTATTTT. Protein product: CASNPSLGASTDTQYF. The rearrangement joins TRBV28 to TRBJ2-3; tentatively, D is TRBD1 (6 bases). The ends were cut back, 7 bases at V and 0 bases at J, with 17 bases in the middle. Germline V gene data show CDR1 as MDHEN and CDR2 as SYDVKM. The CDR3 sequence is 16 residues long.

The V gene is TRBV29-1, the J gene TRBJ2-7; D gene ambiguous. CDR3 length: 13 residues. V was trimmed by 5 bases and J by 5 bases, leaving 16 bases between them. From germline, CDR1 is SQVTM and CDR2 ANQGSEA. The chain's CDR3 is CSVFMSAANEQYF. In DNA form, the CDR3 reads TGCAGCGTTTTTATGAGTGCGGCCAACGAGCAGTACTTC.

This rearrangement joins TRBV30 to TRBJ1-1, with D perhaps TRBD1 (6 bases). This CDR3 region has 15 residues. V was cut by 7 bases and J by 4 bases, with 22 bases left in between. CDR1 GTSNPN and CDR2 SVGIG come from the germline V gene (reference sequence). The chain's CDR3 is CAYLGIQGGITEAFF. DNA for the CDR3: TGTGCCTACCTGGGGATACAGGGAGGGATCACTGAAGCTTTCTTT.

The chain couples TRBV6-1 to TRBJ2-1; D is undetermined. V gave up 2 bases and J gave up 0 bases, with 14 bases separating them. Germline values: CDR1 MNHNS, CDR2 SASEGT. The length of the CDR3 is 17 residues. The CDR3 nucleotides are TGTGCCAGCAGTGAAAAAATCTTCGCGAGCTCCTACAATGAGCAGTTCTTC. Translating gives CASSEKIFASSYNEQFF.

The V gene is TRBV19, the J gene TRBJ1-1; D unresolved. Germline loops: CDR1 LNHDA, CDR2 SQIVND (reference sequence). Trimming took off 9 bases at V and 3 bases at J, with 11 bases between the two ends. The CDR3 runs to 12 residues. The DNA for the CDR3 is TGTGCCAGCCGAGAACGGTACACTGAAGCTTTCTTT. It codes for CASRERYTEAFF.

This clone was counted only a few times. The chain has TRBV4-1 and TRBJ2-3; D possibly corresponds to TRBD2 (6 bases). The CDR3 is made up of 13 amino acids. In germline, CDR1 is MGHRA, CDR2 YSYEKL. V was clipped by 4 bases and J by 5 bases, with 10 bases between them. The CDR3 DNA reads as TGCGCCAGCAGCCTGCGGGGAGGAGATACGCAGTATTTT. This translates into CASSLRGGDTQYF.

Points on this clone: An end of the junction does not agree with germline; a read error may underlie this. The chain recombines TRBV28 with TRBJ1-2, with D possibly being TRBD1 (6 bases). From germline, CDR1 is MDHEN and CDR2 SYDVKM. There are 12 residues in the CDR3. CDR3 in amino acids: CASSLETRDTRF. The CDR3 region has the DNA TGTGCCAGCAGTTTAGAAACTCGGGACACCCGTTTC.

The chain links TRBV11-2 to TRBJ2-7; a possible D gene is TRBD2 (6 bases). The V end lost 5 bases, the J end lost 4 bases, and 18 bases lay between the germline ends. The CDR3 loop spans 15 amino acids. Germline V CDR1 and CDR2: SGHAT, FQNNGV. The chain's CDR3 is CASSPRLGVVYEQYF. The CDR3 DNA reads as TGTGCCAGCAGCCCCCGACTAGGTGTGGTGTACGAGCAGTACTTC. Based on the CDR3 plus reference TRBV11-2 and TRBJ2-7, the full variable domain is EAGVAQSPRYKIIEKRQSVAFWCNPISGHATLYWYQQILGQGPKLLIQFQNNGVVDDSQLPKDRFSAERLKGVDSTLKIQPAKLEDSAVYLCASSPRLGVVYEQYFGPGTRLTVT.

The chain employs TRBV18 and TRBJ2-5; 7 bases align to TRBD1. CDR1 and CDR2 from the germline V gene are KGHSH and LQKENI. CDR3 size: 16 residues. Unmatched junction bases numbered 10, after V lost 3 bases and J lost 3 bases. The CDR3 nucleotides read TGTGCCAGCTCACCCAGGACAGGATTGGGGAAAGAGACCCAGTACTTC. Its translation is CASSPRTGLGKETQYF.